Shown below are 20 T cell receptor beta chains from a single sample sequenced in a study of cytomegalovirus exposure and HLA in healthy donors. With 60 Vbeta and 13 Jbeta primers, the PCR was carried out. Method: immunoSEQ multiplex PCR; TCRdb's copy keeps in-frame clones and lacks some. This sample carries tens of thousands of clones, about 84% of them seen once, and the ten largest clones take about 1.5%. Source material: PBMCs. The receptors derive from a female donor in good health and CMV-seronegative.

The CDR3 protein is CASSLSPSGGNNEQFF. The CDR3 DNA reads as TGTGCCAGCAGCTTGTCTCCTAGCGGGGGTAACAATGAGCAGTTCTTC. The V call is TRBV7-3, the J call TRBJ2-1; the match to TRBD2 covers 10 bases. After removal of 3 bases from V and 5 bases from J, the junction contained 7 bases not matched to a gene. CDR1 is SGHTA, CDR2 FQGTGA, per germline. The CDR3 extends over 16 amino acids.

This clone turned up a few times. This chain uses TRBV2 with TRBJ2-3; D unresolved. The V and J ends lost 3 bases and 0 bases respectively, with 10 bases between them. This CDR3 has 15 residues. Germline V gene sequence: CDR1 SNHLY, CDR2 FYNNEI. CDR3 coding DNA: TGTGCCAGCAGTGACGTACCAACTAGCACAGATACGCAGTATTTT. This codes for CASSDVPTSTDTQYF.

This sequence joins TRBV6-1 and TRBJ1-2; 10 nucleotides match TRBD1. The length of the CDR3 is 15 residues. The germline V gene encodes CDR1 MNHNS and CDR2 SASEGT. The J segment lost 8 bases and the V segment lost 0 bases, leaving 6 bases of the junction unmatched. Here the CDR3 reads CASSEAGTGEGGYTF. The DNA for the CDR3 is TGTGCCAGCAGTGAAGCGGGGACAGGGGAGGGCGGCTACACCTTC.

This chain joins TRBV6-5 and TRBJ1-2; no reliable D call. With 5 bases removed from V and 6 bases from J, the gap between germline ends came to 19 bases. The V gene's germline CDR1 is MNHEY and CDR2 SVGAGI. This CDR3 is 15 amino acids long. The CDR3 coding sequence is TGTGCCAGCAGTCGACTGGATCCGCGTCGGGATGGCTACACCTTC. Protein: CASSRLDPRRDGYTF.

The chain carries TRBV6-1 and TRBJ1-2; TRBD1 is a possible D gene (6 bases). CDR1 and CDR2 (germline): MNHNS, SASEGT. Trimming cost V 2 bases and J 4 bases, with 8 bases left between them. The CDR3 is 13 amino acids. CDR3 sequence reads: CASSEPRGYGYTF. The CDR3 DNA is TGTGCCAGCAGTGAACCCAGGGGCTATGGCTACACCTTC.

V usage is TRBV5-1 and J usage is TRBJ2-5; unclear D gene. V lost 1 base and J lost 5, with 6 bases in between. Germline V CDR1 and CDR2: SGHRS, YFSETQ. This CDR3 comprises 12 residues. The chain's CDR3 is CASSLNGETQYF. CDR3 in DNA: TGCGCCAGCAGCTTGAACGGTGAGACCCAGTACTTC.

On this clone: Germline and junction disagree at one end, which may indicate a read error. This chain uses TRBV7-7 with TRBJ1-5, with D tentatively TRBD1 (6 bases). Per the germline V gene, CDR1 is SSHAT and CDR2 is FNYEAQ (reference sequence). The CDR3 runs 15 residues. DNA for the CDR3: TGTGCTAGCAGCTTAATTGAGGGGGACAATCAGCCCCAGCATTTT. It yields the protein CASSLIEGDNQPQHF.

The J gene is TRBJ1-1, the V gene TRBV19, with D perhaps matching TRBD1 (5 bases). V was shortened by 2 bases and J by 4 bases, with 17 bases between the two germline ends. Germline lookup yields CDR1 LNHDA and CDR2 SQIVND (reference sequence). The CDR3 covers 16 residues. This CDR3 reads CASSITQVLQGTEAFF. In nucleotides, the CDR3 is TGTGCCAGTAGTATAACGCAGGTCCTCCAGGGCACTGAAGCTTTCTTT.

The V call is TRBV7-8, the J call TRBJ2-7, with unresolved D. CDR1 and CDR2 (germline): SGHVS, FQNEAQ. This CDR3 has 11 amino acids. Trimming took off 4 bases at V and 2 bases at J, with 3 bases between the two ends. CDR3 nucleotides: TGTGCCAGCAGCTCCGCCTACGAGCAGTACTTC. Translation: CASSSAYEQYF.

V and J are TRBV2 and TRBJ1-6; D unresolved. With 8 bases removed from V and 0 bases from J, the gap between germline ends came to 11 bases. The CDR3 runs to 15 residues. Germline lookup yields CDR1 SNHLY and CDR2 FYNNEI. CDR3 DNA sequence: TGTGCCAGCCGATCCGGGAGCTCCTATAATTCACCCCTCCACTTT. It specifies CASRSGSSYNSPLHF.

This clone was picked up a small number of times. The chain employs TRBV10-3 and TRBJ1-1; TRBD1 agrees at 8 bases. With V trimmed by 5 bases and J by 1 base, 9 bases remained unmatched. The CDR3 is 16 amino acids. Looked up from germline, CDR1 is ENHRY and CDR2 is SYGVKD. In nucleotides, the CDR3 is TGTGCCATCAGTCCTGGACAGGGATCGAGGAACACTGAAGCTTTCTTT. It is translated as CAISPGQGSRNTEAFF.

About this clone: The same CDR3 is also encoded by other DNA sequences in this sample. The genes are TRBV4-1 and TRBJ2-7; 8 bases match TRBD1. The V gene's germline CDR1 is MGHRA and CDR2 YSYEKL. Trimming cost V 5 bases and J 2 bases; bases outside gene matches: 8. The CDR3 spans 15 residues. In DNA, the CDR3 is TGCGCCAGCAGCACCCGGGACAGGTGGACCTACGAGCAGTACTTC. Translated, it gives CASSTRDRWTYEQYF.

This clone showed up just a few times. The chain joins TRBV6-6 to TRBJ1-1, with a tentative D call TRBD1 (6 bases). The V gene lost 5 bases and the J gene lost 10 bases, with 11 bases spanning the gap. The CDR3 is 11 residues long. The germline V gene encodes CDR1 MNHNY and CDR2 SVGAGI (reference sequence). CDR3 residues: CASSPGVGAFF. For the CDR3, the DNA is TGTGCCAGCAGTCCAGGGGTGGGAGCTTTCTTT.

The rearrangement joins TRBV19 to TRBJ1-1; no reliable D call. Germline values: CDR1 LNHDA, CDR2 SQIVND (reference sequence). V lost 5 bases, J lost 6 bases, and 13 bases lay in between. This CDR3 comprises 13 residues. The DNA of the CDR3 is TGTGCCAGTAGTCCTGCTCGGGGTTCTGAAGCTTTCTTT. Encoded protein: CASSPARGSEAFF.

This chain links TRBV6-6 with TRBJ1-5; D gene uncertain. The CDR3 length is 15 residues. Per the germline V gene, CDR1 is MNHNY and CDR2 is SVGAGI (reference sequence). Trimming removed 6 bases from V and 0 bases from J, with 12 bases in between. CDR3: CASRSPGNSNQPQHF. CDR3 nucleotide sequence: TGTGCCAGCAGGTCTCCGGGAAATAGCAATCAGCCCCAGCATTTT.

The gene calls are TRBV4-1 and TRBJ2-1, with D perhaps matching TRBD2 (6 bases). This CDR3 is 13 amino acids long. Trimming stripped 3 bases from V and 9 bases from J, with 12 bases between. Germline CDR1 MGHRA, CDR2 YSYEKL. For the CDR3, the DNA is TGCGCCAGCAGCCAGCTGCAGGGAGGTGAGCAGTTCTTC. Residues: CASSQLQGGEQFF.

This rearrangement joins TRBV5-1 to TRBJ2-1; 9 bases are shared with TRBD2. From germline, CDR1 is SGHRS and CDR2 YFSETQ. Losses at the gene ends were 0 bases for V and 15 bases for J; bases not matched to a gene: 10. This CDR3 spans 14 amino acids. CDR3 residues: CASSLGERGVRPFF. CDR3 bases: TGCGCCAGCAGCTTGGGAGAGCGGGGGGTCCGACCGTTCTTC. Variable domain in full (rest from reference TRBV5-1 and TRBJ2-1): KAGVTQTPRYLIKTRGQQVTLSCSPISGHRSVSWYQQTPGQGLQFLFEYFSETQRNKGNFPGRFSGRQFSNSRSEMNVSTLELGDSALYLCASSLGERGVRPFFGPGTRLTVL.

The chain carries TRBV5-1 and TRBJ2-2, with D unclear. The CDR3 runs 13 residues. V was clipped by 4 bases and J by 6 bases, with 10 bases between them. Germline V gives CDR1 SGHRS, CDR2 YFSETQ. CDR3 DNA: TGCGCCAGCAGCCCGATCGGAGCCGGGGAGCTGTTTTTT. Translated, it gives CASSPIGAGELFF.

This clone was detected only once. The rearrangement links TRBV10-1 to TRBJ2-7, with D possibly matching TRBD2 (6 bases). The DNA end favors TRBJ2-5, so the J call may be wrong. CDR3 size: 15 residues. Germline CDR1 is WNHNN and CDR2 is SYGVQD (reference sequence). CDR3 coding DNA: TGCGCCAGCAGTGACGGTAGCGGCTACCAAGAGACCCAGTACTTC. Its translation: CASSDGSGYQETQYF.

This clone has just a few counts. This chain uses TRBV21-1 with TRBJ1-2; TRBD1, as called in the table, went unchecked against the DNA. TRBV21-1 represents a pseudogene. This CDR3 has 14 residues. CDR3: CASSKGDQGDGYTF. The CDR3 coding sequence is TGTGCCAGCAGCAAAGGGGACCAGGGGGATGGCTACACCTTC.